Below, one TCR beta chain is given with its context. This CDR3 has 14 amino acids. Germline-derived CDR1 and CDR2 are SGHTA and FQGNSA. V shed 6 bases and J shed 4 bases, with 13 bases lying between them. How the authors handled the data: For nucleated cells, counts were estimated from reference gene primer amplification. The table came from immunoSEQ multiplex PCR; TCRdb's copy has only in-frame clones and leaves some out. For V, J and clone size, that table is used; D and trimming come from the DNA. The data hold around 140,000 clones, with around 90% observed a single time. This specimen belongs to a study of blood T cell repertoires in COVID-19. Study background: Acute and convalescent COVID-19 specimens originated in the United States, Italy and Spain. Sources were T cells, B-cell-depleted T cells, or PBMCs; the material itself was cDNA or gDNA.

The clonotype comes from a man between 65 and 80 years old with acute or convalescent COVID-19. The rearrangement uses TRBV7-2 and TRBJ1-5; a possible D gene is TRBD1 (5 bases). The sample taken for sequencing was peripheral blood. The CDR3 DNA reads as TGTGCCAGCAGTCTAGGGCCAGGGAATCAGCCCCAGCATTTT. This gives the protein CASSLGPGNQPQHF.